Following are 24 T cell receptor beta chains from one sample sequenced in a study of shared clonotypes between healthy human individuals. TCRdb's copy holds only in-frame clones and misses some; the assay was immunoSEQ multiplex PCR. The sample includes 2 million to 2.5 million clones, just under 95% of them seen just once. Sequenced input: naive CD4+ T cells from PBMCs. The subset: CD45RA+ positively selected. All receptors come from a man aged 18 to 30 in good health. Some clones in this sample may be carry-over from other donors' samples.

This rearrangement joins TRBV11-3 to TRBJ2-3, with D possibly TRBD1 on 6 matching bases. CDR1 is SGHNT, CDR2 YENEEA, per germline. V gave up 1 base and J gave up 3 bases, with 20 bases separating them. This CDR3 has 18 amino acids. The CDR3 DNA sequence: TGTGCCAGCAGCTTAGGCCGATCGGGAAGGACAGATACAGATACGCAGTATTTT. Translating gives CASSLGRSGRTDTDTQYF.

V is TRBV7-2 and J is TRBJ2-2; 7 bases match TRBD1. Germline assignment: CDR1 SGHTA and CDR2 FQGNSA. The CDR3 contains 16 residues. The ends lost 5 bases at V and 2 bases at J; junction bases unmatched: 8. The CDR3 DNA is TGTGCCAGCAGCCCAGTCGGGACAGTTAACACCGGGGAGCTGTTTTTT. This sequence encodes CASSPVGTVNTGELFF.

The chain uses TRBV7-3 and TRBJ2-2; D possibly corresponds to TRBD1 (6 bases). The CDR3 is made up of 15 amino acids. Trimming stripped 4 bases from V and 1 base from J, with 10 bases between. CDR1 and CDR2 from the germline V gene are SGHTA and FQGTGA. DNA for the CDR3: TGTGCCAGCAGCTACCTAGGGGGGAACACCGGGGAGCTGTTTTTT. Translated, it gives CASSYLGGNTGELFF.

This rearrangement joins TRBV11-2 to TRBJ2-5; D is perhaps TRBD1 (6 bases). V was clipped by 1 base and J by 4 bases, with 10 bases between them. This CDR3 spans 14 amino acids. Germline loops: CDR1 SGHAT, CDR2 FQNNGV. CDR3 loop: CASSLALQGETQYF. CDR3 DNA sequence: TGTGCCAGCAGCTTAGCGTTACAGGGAGAGACCCAGTACTTC.

This rearrangement joins TRBV5-1 to TRBJ2-1; D is undetermined. V was shortened by 2 bases and J by 0 bases, with 12 bases between the two germline ends. Per the germline V gene, CDR1 is SGHRS and CDR2 is YFSETQ. The CDR3 has 16 residues. The chain's CDR3 is CASSLSRGISYNEQFF. The CDR3, as DNA: TGCGCCAGCAGCTTATCCCGAGGAATCTCCTACAATGAGCAGTTCTTC.

The V gene is TRBV11-3, the J gene TRBJ2-7; tentatively, D is TRBD1 (6 bases). This CDR3 region has 13 residues. Germline assignment: CDR1 SGHNT and CDR2 YENEEA. Trimming removed 2 bases from V and 5 bases from J, with 10 bases in between. Written as DNA, the CDR3 is TGTGCCAGCAGCTTAAGGGGGTACGACGAGCAGTACTTC. Translated: CASSLRGYDEQYF.

The CDR3 region has the DNA TGTGCCAGCAGGACGGCAGGGGACCCCTATGGCTACACCTTC. Amino acid sequence: CASRTAGDPYGYTF. The V gene is TRBV27, the J gene TRBJ1-2, with D tentatively TRBD1 (6 bases). V was shortened by 6 bases and J by 4 bases, with 15 bases between the two germline ends. In germline, CDR1 is MNHEY, CDR2 SMNVEV (reference sequence). The CDR3 contains 14 residues.

This chain joins TRBV5-1 and TRBJ2-5; 13 bases fit TRBD2. Germline loops: CDR1 SGHRS, CDR2 YFSETQ. The CDR3 extends over 16 amino acids. Unmatched junction bases numbered 8, after V lost 4 bases and J lost 5 bases. Here the CDR3 DNA reads TGCGCCAGCAGCCAAACTAGCGGGAGGGGCGAGGAGACCCAGTACTTC. Its protein product is CASSQTSGRGEETQYF.

The J gene is TRBJ1-5, the V gene TRBV19; 7 nucleotides match TRBD1. Germline CDR1 reads LNHDA; CDR2 reads SQIVND (reference sequence). With 8 bases clipped from V and 7 bases from J, the junction kept 8 bases outside the gene matches. The CDR3 consists of 13 residues. Here the CDR3 DNA reads TGTGCCAGTCGGATCAGGGGGGGACAGCCCCAGCATTTT. This gives the protein CASRIRGGQPQHF.

V gene TRBV30 combines with J gene TRBJ2-7; TRBD1 aligns across 7 bases. The CDR3 is made up of 14 amino acids. Germline loops: CDR1 GTSNPN, CDR2 SVGIG (reference sequence). V was clipped by 5 bases and J by 2 bases; unmatched bases: 9. CDR3 sequence reads: CAWSLSGTAYEQYF. The CDR3 region has the DNA TGTGCCTGGTCCCTCTCCGGGACAGCCTACGAGCAGTACTTC.

The rearrangement uses TRBV11-3 and TRBJ2-3; possible D gene TRBD2, 5 bases. This CDR3 has 13 residues. The germline V gene has CDR1 SGHNT and CDR2 YENEEA. V lost 2 bases and J 2 bases, leaving 5 bases between the germline ends. Here the CDR3 DNA reads TGTGCCAGCAGCTTACGGGACACAGATACGCAGTATTTT. Translating it yields CASSLRDTDTQYF.

V gene TRBV29-1 combines with J gene TRBJ2-1, with D maybe TRBD2 (5 bases). CDR3 length equals 16 residues. Germline V gene sequence: CDR1 SQVTM, CDR2 ANQGSEA. Trimming shortened V by 0 bases and J by 4 bases, and 16 bases separated the two germline ends. The CDR3 spells CSVEDPAGESYNEQFF. The CDR3 DNA sequence: TGCAGCGTTGAAGATCCCGCTGGGGAGTCATACAATGAGCAGTTCTTC.

The gene calls are TRBV6-1 and TRBJ1-4, with TRBD1 matching 7 bases. CDR1 and CDR2 (germline): MNHNS, SASEGT. V gave up 3 bases and J gave up 5 bases; unmatched junction bases: 9. There are 16 residues in the CDR3. The CDR3 protein is CASSDEGAGQNEKLFF. The CDR3 coding sequence is TGTGCCAGCAGTGATGAAGGGGCGGGACAGAATGAAAAACTGTTTTTT.

CDR3 protein: CASSEAFILFF. The CDR3 DNA reads TGTGCCAGCAGTGAAGCCTTTATCCTGTTTTTT. The J gene is TRBJ1-4, the V gene TRBV6-1; no clear D gene. The V and J ends lost 0 bases and 14 bases respectively, with 7 bases between them. Looked up from germline, CDR1 is MNHNS and CDR2 is SASEGT. The CDR3 is 11 residues long.

Here the CDR3 reads CASSLSGVASYNEQFF. In DNA, the CDR3 is TGTGCCAGCAGCTTATCGGGCGTCGCCTCCTACAATGAGCAGTTCTTC. The chain links TRBV7-2 to TRBJ2-1; no clear D gene. CDR3 length: 16 amino acids. CDR1 is SGHTA and CDR2 is FQGNSA in the germline V gene. The V and J ends lost 2 bases and 0 bases respectively, with 11 bases between them.

V is TRBV10-3 and J is TRBJ1-5; no firm D call. This CDR3 contains 13 residues. Trimming took 2 bases from V and 0 from J, leaving 2 bases between them. Looked up from germline, CDR1 is ENHRY and CDR2 is SYGVKD. CDR3 sequence (DNA): TGTGCCATCAGTGAGATTAGCAATCAGCCCCAGCATTTT. This sequence encodes CAISEISNQPQHF.

This clone has a handful of counts. The same CDR3 can be traced to other DNA sequences in this sample. The chain couples TRBV6-5 to TRBJ1-2; D may be TRBD1 (5 bases). Germline V CDR1 and CDR2: MNHEY, SVGAGI. With 0 bases removed from V and 2 bases from J, the gap between germline ends came to 10 bases. The CDR3 has 15 amino acids. The CDR3: CASSYSRGGNYGYTF. CDR3 sequence (DNA): TGTGCCAGCAGTTACTCTCGGGGGGGAAACTATGGCTACACCTTC.

CDR3 sequence reads: CASSLEEGGNQPQHF. Here the CDR3 DNA reads TGTGCCAGCAGCTTAGAAGAGGGGGGCAATCAGCCCCAGCATTTT. J is TRBJ1-5 and V is TRBV7-8, with TRBD1 as a possible D gene (6 bases). CDR1 and CDR2 (germline): SGHVS, FQNEAQ. The length of the CDR3 is 15 residues. Deletions cut 1 base from V and 2 bases from J, with 9 bases between.

J is TRBJ1-1 and V is TRBV5-1; weak D call: TRBD1 (6 bases). This CDR3 comprises 16 residues. Germline lookup yields CDR1 SGHRS and CDR2 YFSETQ. Deletions cut 4 bases from V and 1 base from J, with 17 bases between. The chain's CDR3 is CASSPGHTQGNTEAFF. In DNA form, the CDR3 reads TGCGCCAGCAGCCCGGGACACACCCAAGGGAACACTGAAGCTTTCTTT.

CDR3 residues: CASSQIRTDSYSGNTIYF. Written as DNA, the CDR3 is TGTGCCAGCAGCCAAATTCGGACAGATTCCTACTCTGGAAACACCATATATTTT. The chain couples TRBV4-2 to TRBJ1-3; TRBD1 is a possible D gene (6 bases). The CDR3 is 18 residues long. Germline CDR1 and CDR2: LGHNA and YNFKEQ. The ends were cut back, 2 bases at V and 0 bases at J, with 17 bases in the middle.

The chain links TRBV6-1 to TRBJ2-5; possibly TRBD2 for D (6 bases). This CDR3 spans 15 amino acids. V was clipped by 1 base and J by 2 bases, with 11 bases between them. CDR1 is MNHNS, CDR2 SASEGT, per germline. CDR3 region: CASSEVLAAQETQYF. The CDR3 DNA reads as TGTGCCAGCAGTGAAGTCTTAGCGGCTCAAGAGACCCAGTACTTC.

The genes are TRBV18 and TRBJ2-7; D is possibly TRBD1 (6 bases). From germline, CDR1 is KGHSH and CDR2 LQKENI. V shed 3 bases and J shed 6 bases, with 18 bases lying between them. The CDR3 sequence is 15 residues long. The CDR3 spells CASSPPGRGSSEQYF. CDR3 in DNA: TGTGCCAGCTCACCCCCTGGCAGGGGATCATCCGAGCAGTACTTC.

For this clone: This sample includes further DNA sequences coding for the same CDR3. The V and J genes are TRBV30 and TRBJ2-3; D is unclear. Germline CDR1 is GTSNPN and CDR2 is SVGIG (reference sequence). V gave up 2 bases and J gave up 3 bases, with 6 bases separating them. The CDR3 sequence is 12 residues long. The CDR3: CAWSPQTDTQYF. CDR3 DNA: TGTGCCTGGAGTCCCCAAACAGATACGCAGTATTTT.

The rearrangement joins TRBV5-1 to TRBJ2-2; the D is unclear. Per germline, CDR1 SGHRS and CDR2 YFSETQ. The V end lost 3 bases, the J end lost 3 bases, and 12 bases lay between the germline ends. The CDR3 is made up of 15 amino acids. CDR3 region: CASSSYGPDTGELFF. The CDR3 DNA reads as TGCGCCAGCAGCTCGTACGGGCCGGACACCGGGGAGCTGTTTTTT. The whole variable domain, filled in from reference TRBV5-1 and TRBJ2-2, reads KAGVTQTPRYLIKTRGQQVTLSCSPISGHRSVSWYQQTPGQGLQFLFEYFSETQRNKGNFPGRFSGRQFSNSRSEMNVSTLELGDSALYLCASSSYGPDTGELFFGEGSRLTVL.